This TCR beta chain emerged from a study of CD8+CD57+ T cells in acquired aplastic anemia (dated by TCRdb to the late 2010s). With regard to the full study: DNA extracted from sorted CD4+ and CD8+ cells had a mean of about 3.2 ug, with a range of about 0.18 to 27.4 ug. CD8+CD57+ expansion was defined as frequency above the mean frequency observed in healthy subjects.

Between the V and J ends, shortened by 7 bases and 3 bases respectively, the junction contains 13 bases. CDR3 length: 12 amino acids, cysteine to phenylalanine. The kept DNA is CDR3 alone, 36 bases in frame from the first base. In the germline V gene, CDR1 corresponds to SQVTM and CDR2 to ANQGSEA. Comment on this clonotype: Its antigen remains undetermined. No base quality information exists; no much larger clone differs at one position.

Expansion of CD8+CD57+ cells had been shown by flow cytometry in the patients chosen for sequencing. All patients had severe acquired aplastic anemia diagnosed by International Study of Aplastic Anemia and Agranulocytosis and Camitta criteria. No patient had received any therapy when blood was sampled. In the study, sorted CD4+ and CD8+ blood T cells from patients with severe aplastic anemia and from healthy subjects underwent deep sequencing of TCR repertoires. Patients were enrolled in the USA under clinicaltrials.gov protocols 00001620, 01623167, 00001397, 00071045, 00081523 and 00961064. Ficoll-Paque density gradient centrifugation was used to isolate peripheral blood mononuclear cells. Before DNA extraction, CD4+ and CD8+ T cells were sorted by FACS or by magnetic beads. TCR beta VDJ combination and CDR3 sequence profiling used genomic DNA as the template. An Illumina HiSeq 2000 was used for TCR repertoire sequencing. The authors' analysis ran thus. Repertoires were assessed using TRBV/TRBJ rearrangement plots, CDR3 size and DJ length profiles, and Simpson's diversity index. The most abundant DNA sequence in the deep sequencing data was defined as the immunodominant clone. CDR3 amino acid sequences were screened for sharing across subjects and were compared with published repertoires and the VDJdb database. TCRdb reprocessing: public reads trimmed at Q25 with fastp, clones called with MiXCR, in-frame beta chains kept. Rows with one shared CDR3 protein collapse into an entry with the most common genes and DNA. The authors' filters were not applied to this entry. Across this sample there are approximately 220,000 distinct CDR3 sequences, with about half seen only once. About 20% of the sample belongs to the ten largest clones.

What the research found in general, with its limitations: Twenty-nine CD8+ CDR3 sequences were found in both patients and controls but appeared to be highly expressed in patients and within the immunodominant clones of the patients. Patients and healthy controls showed no significant difference in CD8+ Simpson's diversity (P=0.060).

The specimen was sorted CD4+, CD8+, or CD8+CD57+ T cells (not recorded which) from PBMCs. The chain joins TRBV29-1 to TRBJ2-7; the D gene is perhaps TRBD1 or TRBD2, as each covers 6 bases. The sequence came from a human donor with aplastic anemia. Here is the DNA: TGCAGCGCTGCGGGACACGGCTACGAGCAGTACTTC. The translation is CSAAGHGYEQYF.